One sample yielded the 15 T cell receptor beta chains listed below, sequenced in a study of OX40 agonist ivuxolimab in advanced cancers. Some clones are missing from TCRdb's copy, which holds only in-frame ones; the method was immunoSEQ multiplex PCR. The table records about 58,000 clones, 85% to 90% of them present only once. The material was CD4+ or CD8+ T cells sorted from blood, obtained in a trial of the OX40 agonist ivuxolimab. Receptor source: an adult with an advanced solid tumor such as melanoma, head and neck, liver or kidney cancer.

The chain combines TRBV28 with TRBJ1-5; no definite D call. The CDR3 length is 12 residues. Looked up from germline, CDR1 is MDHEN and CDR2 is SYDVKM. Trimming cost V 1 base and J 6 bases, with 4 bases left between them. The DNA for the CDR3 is TGTGCCAGCAGTTTATATCCTCAGCCCCAGCATTTT. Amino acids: CASSLYPQPQHF.

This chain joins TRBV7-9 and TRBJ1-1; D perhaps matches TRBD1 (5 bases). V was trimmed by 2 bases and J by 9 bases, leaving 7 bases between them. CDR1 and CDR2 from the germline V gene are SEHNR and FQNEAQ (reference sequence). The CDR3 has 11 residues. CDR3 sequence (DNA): TGTGCCAGCAGCTTACGGGGGAAAGCTTTCTTT. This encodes CASSLRGKAFF.

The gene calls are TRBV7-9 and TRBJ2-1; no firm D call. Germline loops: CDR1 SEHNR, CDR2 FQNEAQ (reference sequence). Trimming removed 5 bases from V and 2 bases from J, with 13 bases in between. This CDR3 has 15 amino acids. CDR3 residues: CASSVSRIPYNEQFF. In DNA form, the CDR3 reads TGTGCCAGCAGCGTGAGCCGGATTCCCTACAATGAGCAGTTCTTC.

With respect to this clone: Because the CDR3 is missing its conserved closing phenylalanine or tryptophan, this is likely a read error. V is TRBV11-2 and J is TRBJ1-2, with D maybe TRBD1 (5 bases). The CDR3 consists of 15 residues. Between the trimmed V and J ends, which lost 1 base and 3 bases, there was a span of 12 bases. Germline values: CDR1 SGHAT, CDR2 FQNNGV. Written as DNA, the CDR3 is TGTGCCAGCAGCTTAGGTCCGGGGGGGGACTATGGCTACACCCTC. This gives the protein CASSLGPGGDYGYTL.

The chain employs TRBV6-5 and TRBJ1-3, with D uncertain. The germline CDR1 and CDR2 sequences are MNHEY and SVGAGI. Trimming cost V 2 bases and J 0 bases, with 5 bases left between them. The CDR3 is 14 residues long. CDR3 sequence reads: CASSYAGSGNTIYF. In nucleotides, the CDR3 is TGTGCCAGCAGTTACGCGGGCTCTGGAAACACCATATATTTT.

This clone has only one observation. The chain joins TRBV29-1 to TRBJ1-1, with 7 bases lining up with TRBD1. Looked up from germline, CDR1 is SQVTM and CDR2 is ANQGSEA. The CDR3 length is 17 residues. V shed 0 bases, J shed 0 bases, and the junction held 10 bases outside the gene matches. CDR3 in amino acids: CSVEDASRGMLNTEAFF. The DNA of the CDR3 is TGCAGCGTTGAAGATGCTTCCAGGGGGATGTTGAACACTGAAGCTTTCTTT.

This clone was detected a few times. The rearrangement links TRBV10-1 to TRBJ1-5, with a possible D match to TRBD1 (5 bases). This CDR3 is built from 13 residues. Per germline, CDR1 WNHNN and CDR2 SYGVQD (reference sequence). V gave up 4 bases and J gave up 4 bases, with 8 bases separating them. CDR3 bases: TGCGCCAGCAGTGCGGGGGGAAATCAGCCCCAGCATTTT. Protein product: CASSAGGNQPQHF.

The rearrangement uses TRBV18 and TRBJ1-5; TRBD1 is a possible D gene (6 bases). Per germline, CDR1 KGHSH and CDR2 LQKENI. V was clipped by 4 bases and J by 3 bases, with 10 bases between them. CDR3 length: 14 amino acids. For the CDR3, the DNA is TGTGCCAGCTCACAAGGACAGAACAATCAGCCCCAGCATTTT. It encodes CASSQGQNNQPQHF.

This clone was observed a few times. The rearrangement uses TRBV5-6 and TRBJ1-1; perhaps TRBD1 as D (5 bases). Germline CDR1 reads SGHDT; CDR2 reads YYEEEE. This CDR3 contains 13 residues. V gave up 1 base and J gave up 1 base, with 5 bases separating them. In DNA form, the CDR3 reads TGTGCCAGCAGCTTGAGGGGGAACACTGAAGCTTTCTTT. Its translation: CASSLRGNTEAFF.

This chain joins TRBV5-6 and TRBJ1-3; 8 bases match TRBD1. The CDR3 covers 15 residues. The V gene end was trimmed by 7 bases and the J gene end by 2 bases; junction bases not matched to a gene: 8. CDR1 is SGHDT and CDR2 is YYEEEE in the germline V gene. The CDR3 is CASGDLQGAGNTIYF. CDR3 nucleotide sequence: TGTGCCAGCGGGGATTTACAGGGGGCTGGAAACACCATATATTTT.

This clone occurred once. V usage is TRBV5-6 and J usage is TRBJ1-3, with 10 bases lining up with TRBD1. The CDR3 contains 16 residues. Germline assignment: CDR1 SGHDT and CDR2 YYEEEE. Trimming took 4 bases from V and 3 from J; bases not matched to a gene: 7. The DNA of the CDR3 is TGTGCCAGCAGCCGGACAGGGGGTTTTGGTGGAAACACCATATATTTT. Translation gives CASSRTGGFGGNTIYF.

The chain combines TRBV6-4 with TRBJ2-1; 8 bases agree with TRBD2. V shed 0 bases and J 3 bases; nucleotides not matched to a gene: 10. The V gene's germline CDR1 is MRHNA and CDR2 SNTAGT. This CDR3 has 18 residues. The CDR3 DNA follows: TGTGCCAGCAGTGACTCCTTCGGGGGGGGGACTCACTACAATGAGCAGTTCTTC. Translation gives CASSDSFGGGTHYNEQFF.

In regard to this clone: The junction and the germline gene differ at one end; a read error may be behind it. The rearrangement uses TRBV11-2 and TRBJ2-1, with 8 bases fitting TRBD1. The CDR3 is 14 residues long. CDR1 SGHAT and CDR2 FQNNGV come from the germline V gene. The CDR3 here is CASSTGTGNNGQFF. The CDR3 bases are TGTGCCAGCAGCACCGGGACAGGCAACAATGGGCAGTTCTTC.

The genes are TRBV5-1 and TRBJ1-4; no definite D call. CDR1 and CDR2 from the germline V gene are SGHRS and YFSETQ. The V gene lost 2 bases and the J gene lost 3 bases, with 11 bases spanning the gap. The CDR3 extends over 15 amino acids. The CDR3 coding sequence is TGCGCCAGCAGCTTCCTAGGAGAATCTAATGAAAAACTGTTTTTT. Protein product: CASSFLGESNEKLFF. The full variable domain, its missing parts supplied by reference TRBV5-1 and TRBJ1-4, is KAGVTQTPRYLIKTRGQQVTLSCSPISGHRSVSWYQQTPGQGLQFLFEYFSETQRNKGNFPGRFSGRQFSNSRSEMNVSTLELGDSALYLCASSFLGESNEKLFFGSGTQLSVL.

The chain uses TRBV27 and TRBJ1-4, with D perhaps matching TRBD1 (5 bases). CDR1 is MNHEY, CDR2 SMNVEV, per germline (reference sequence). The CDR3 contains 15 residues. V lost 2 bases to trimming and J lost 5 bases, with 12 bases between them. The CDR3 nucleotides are TGTGCCAGCAGTTTAACAGAGGGGCAAAATGAAAAACTGTTTTTT. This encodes CASSLTEGQNEKLFF.